The next 20 T cell receptor beta chains were all read from a single sample in a study of shared clonotypes between healthy human individuals. The data were produced by immunoSEQ multiplex PCR, yet TCRdb's version contains in-frame clones alone and is incomplete. The sample yields more than 1,200,000 clones, 97% to 99% seen once. The specimen sequenced was naive CD4+ T cells sorted from blood. Sample subset: CD45RA+ positively selected. The receptors originated from a young man in good health.

The V gene is TRBV9, the J gene TRBJ2-2, with D perhaps assigned TRBD1 or TRBD2 (5 bases each). The CDR3 is made up of 18 amino acids. The germline V and J ends were trimmed by 0 bases and 1 base, with 16 bases remaining between them. Germline assignment: CDR1 SGDLS and CDR2 YYNGEE. CDR3 DNA: TGTGCCAGCAGCGTAGCGTGGAGCGGCAGGGTGAACACCGGGGAGCTGTTTTTT. As protein: CASSVAWSGRVNTGELFF.

This clone was seen a single time. This chain joins TRBV28 and TRBJ1-1, with D maybe TRBD1 (5 bases). Germline loops: CDR1 MDHEN, CDR2 SYDVKM. The V end lost 7 bases, the J end lost 4 bases, and 16 bases lay between the germline ends. The CDR3 contains 14 residues. Written as DNA, the CDR3 is TGTGCCAGCACCCACGGGGCAGGGCGCACTGAAGCTTTCTTT. Encoded protein: CASTHGAGRTEAFF.

The chain has TRBV5-1 and TRBJ2-1; D is unresolved. The CDR3 has 13 residues. V was pared by 0 bases and J by 6 bases, with 7 bases between. CDR1 is SGHRS and CDR2 is YFSETQ in the germline V gene. The CDR3 sequence: CASSLDDSNEQFF. CDR3 nucleotide sequence: TGCGCCAGCAGCTTGGATGACTCCAATGAGCAGTTCTTC.

The genes are TRBV11-2 and TRBJ2-7; the D gene is possibly TRBD2 (7 bases). The ends were cut back, 6 bases at V and 4 bases at J, with 16 bases in the middle. Germline CDR1 SGHAT, CDR2 FQNNGV. This CDR3 contains 14 residues. The CDR3 here is CASRKGGASYEQYF. Written as DNA, the CDR3 is TGTGCCAGCAGAAAAGGGGGGGCGTCTTACGAGCAGTACTTC.

The chain is built from TRBV18 and TRBJ2-1; D not certain. This CDR3 comprises 14 residues. Germline V lookup: CDR1 KGHSH, CDR2 LQKENI. Trimming left V 2 bases short and J 5 bases short, with 10 bases between. The CDR3 reads CASSPVEINNEQFF. The CDR3 DNA follows: TGTGCCAGCTCACCAGTCGAAATCAACAATGAGCAGTTCTTC.

This chain links TRBV19 with TRBJ2-7; weak D call: TRBD2 (6 bases). The CDR3 loop spans 14 amino acids. Between the trimmed V and J ends, which lost 2 bases and 1 base, there was a span of 9 bases. Germline V lookup: CDR1 LNHDA, CDR2 SQIVND (reference sequence). CDR3 DNA sequence: TGTGCCAGTAGTATATATAGCGGATCCTACGAGCAGTACTTC. Translated, it gives CASSIYSGSYEQYF.

V gene TRBV5-4 combines with J gene TRBJ2-1; 10 bases map to TRBD2. CDR3 size: 17 residues. Germline V gene sequence: CDR1 SGHNT, CDR2 YYREEE (reference sequence). V shed 0 bases and J 0 bases; nucleotides not matched to a gene: 3. In DNA, the CDR3 is TGTGCCAGCAGCTTGGCGTCTAGCGGGAGCTCCTACAATGAGCAGTTCTTC. Translating gives CASSLASSGSSYNEQFF.

The V call is TRBV28, the J call TRBJ1-1; 9 bases align to TRBD1. CDR1 is MDHEN, CDR2 SYDVKM, per germline. V lost 4 bases and J lost 5; bases outside the gene matches: 8. CDR3 length: 15 residues. Here the CDR3 DNA reads TGTGCCAGCAGTTCCACAGGGGGCGCGAGGACTGAAGCTTTCTTT. Translation gives CASSSTGGARTEAFF.

The chain links TRBV19 to TRBJ2-4; D not certain. Trimming took off 4 bases at V and 1 base at J, with 14 bases between the two ends. CDR3 size: 16 residues. Germline V gene sequence: CDR1 LNHDA, CDR2 SQIVND (reference sequence). The CDR3 DNA sequence: TGTGCCAGTAGTAACATTCAGGACGGGGCCAAAAACATTCAGTACTTC. It specifies CASSNIQDGAKNIQYF.

The chain is built from TRBV5-6 and TRBJ1-2, with a tentative D call TRBD1 (5 bases). V gave up 0 bases and J gave up 3 bases, with 12 bases separating them. The CDR3 contains 15 residues. Germline assignment: CDR1 SGHDT and CDR2 YYEEEE. Here the CDR3 reads CASSLAGSGYYGYTF. CDR3 DNA: TGTGCCAGCAGCTTGGCGGGCTCAGGGTACTATGGCTACACCTTC. Filled out from reference TRBV5-6 and TRBJ1-2, the complete variable domain reads DAGVTQSPTHLIKTRGQQVTLRCSPKSGHDTVSWYQQALGQGPQFIFQYYEEEERQRGNFPDRFSGHQFPNYSSELNVNALLLGDSALYLCASSLAGSGYYGYTFGSGTRLTVV.

On this clone: Other nucleotide sequences in the sample specify the same CDR3. The genes are TRBV5-5 and TRBJ2-7; D unclear. Trimming took off 1 base at V and 2 bases at J, with 7 bases between the two ends. Looked up from germline, CDR1 is SGHKS and CDR2 is YYEKEE (reference sequence). The CDR3 loop spans 13 amino acids. The CDR3, as DNA: TGTGCCAGCAGCTTGACGGTCCCCTACGAGCAGTACTTC. It translates to CASSLTVPYEQYF.

This chain connects TRBV4-3 to TRBJ1-2; no clear D gene. The CDR3 has 15 amino acids. CDR1 LGHNA and CDR2 YSLEER come from the germline V gene. With 5 bases removed from V and 2 bases from J, the gap between germline ends came to 15 bases. In nucleotides, the CDR3 is TGCGCCAGCAGCGCCAGACGGGGAACGAACTATGGCTACACCTTC. This translates into CASSARRGTNYGYTF.

The chain joins TRBV28 to TRBJ1-4; D is perhaps TRBD1 (5 bases). Looked up from germline, CDR1 is MDHEN and CDR2 is SYDVKM. The V and J ends lost 10 bases and 10 bases respectively, with 19 bases between them. This CDR3 region has 13 residues. The CDR3 DNA sequence: TGTGCCACCTACCAGTCTGCAAGGGGAAAACTGTTTTTT. It translates to CATYQSARGKLFF.

This chain joins TRBV5-1 and TRBJ2-3; D is possibly TRBD1 (5 bases). Germline CDR1 reads SGHRS; CDR2 reads YFSETQ. The V end was cut by 0 bases, the J end by 0 bases, with 14 bases between. CDR3 length equals 17 residues. CDR3 region: CASSLVRGPASTDTQYF. CDR3 in DNA: TGCGCCAGCAGCTTGGTAAGGGGTCCCGCAAGCACAGATACGCAGTATTTT.

J is TRBJ1-2 and V is TRBV7-9, with TRBD1 matching over 8 bases. Trimming took 5 bases from V and 7 from J; bases not matched to a gene: 9. Germline loops: CDR1 SEHNR, CDR2 FQNEAQ (reference sequence). The CDR3 has 14 amino acids. The CDR3 DNA reads as TGTGCCAGCAGCCGCCGACAGGGGACCCTTGGCTACACCTTC. Amino acid sequence: CASSRRQGTLGYTF.

The CDR3 DNA reads TGTGCCAGCAGCTTAGTACGGGCAGGGAGCAATGAGCAGTTCTTC. It is translated as CASSLVRAGSNEQFF. The rearrangement joins TRBV11-2 to TRBJ2-1; tentatively, D is TRBD1 or TRBD2 (5 bases each). V lost 1 base and J lost 6, with 13 bases in between. The CDR3 is 15 residues long. In germline, CDR1 is SGHAT, CDR2 FQNNGV.

The chain has TRBV29-1 and TRBJ2-1; the D is unclear. Germline CDR1 SQVTM, CDR2 ANQGSEA. V lost 5 bases to trimming and J lost 9 bases, with 14 bases between them. The CDR3 has 12 residues. The CDR3 DNA reads as TGCAGCGTTTTAGGACCCCTCGGTGAGCAGTTCTTC. It translates to CSVLGPLGEQFF.

This chain joins TRBV5-1 and TRBJ2-3, with D unresolved. This CDR3 has 13 amino acids. Germline V gene sequence: CDR1 SGHRS, CDR2 YFSETQ. Trimming cost V 4 bases and J 0 bases, with 6 bases left between them. Written as DNA, the CDR3 is TGCGCCAGCAGCCCTGATAGCACAGATACGCAGTATTTT. Amino acids: CASSPDSTDTQYF.

The chain recombines TRBV11-2 with TRBJ1-3; no firm D call. The CDR3 spans 12 residues. Trimming took off 5 bases at V and 4 bases at J, with 6 bases between the two ends. From germline, CDR1 is SGHAT and CDR2 FQNNGV. CDR3 residues: CASSVHGNTIYF. In DNA, the CDR3 is TGTGCCAGCAGCGTCCACGGAAACACCATATATTTT.

V is TRBV6-6 and J is TRBJ2-3, with D perhaps matching TRBD1 or TRBD2 (5 bases each). CDR1 MNHNY and CDR2 SVGAGI come from the germline V gene (reference sequence). This CDR3 spans 13 amino acids. The V end was cut by 2 bases, the J end by 8 bases, with 11 bases between. CDR3 loop: CASSYEGRTTQYF. The CDR3 DNA reads as TGTGCCAGCAGTTACGAGGGACGGACTACGCAGTATTTT.